The rows below give T cell receptor beta chains drawn from one sample of a study of cytomegalovirus exposure and HLA in healthy donors. TCRdb keeps only in-frame clones here, not all; method: immunoSEQ multiplex PCR. The data contain 200,000 to 250,000 clones, less than 85% of them singletons. The sequencing sample was made of PBMCs. The receptors stem from a young woman in good health and CMV-seronegative. CDR3s include the opening cysteine and the closing phenylalanine or tryptophan. The order of the fields is clone size, V gene, D gene, J gene, CDR3 protein, CDR3 DNA. The D gene is left open where the match is weak. The listing skips clone size in some rows; elsewhere it reads once, few, many or a size class.

size: once
V: TRBV10-1
D: -
J: TRBJ2-2
CDR3: CASSEGVRTGELFF
DNA: TGCGCCAGCAGTGAGGGGGTTCGCACCGGGGAGCTGTTTTTT

size: -
V: TRBV6-1
D: -
J: TRBJ1-1
CDR3: CASSDRLLNTEAFF
DNA: TGTGCCAGCAGTGATCGGTTACTTAACACTGAAGCTTTCTTT

size: -
V: TRBV5-4
D: TRBD2
J: TRBJ2-7
CDR3: CASSPFGGGWYEQYF
DNA: TGTGCCAGCAGCCCCTTTGGCGGGGGGTGGTACGAGCAGTACTTC

size: -
V: TRBV27
D: -
J: TRBJ2-1
CDR3: CASSFRSGLEQFF
DNA: TGTGCCAGCAGTTTTCGGTCCGGGCTTGAGCAGTTCTTC

size: -
V: TRBV29-1
D: -
J: TRBJ2-5
CDR3: CSVGPDYQETQYF
DNA: TGCAGCGTTGGTCCCGACTACCAAGAGACCCAGTACTTC

size: -
V: TRBV5-1
D: TRBD2
J: TRBJ2-7
CDR3: CASSPPGGSHEQYF
DNA: TGCGCCAGCAGCCCTCCGGGAGGTTCCCACGAGCAGTACTTC

size: few
V: TRBV5-1
D: TRBD1
J: TRBJ1-1
CDR3: CASSFQGGTEAFF
DNA: TGCGCCAGCAGCTTCCAGGGGGGTACTGAAGCTTTCTTT

size: -
V: TRBV5-4
D: -
J: TRBJ1-1
CDR3: CASSHDRSPEAFF
DNA: TGTGCCAGCAGCCACGACCGCTCGCCTGAAGCTTTCTTT

size: -
V: TRBV6-1
D: -
J: TRBJ1-5
CDR3: CASEGQIYSNQPQHF
DNA: TGTGCCAGCGAGGGGCAGATTTATAGCAATCAGCCCCAGCATTTT

size: -
V: TRBV7-3
D: -
J: TRBJ2-7
CDR3: CASSLSRDKSGQYF
DNA: TGTGCCAGCAGCTTAAGCCGGGACAAAAGCGGGCAGTACTTC

size: -
V: TRBV14
D: -
J: TRBJ2-7
CDR3: CASSRGMGSTGGEQYF
DNA: TGTGCCAGCAGCCGTGGGATGGGTTCCACCGGGGGCGAGCAGTACTTC

size: -
V: TRBV18
D: -
J: TRBJ2-1
CDR3: CASSPPLANEQFF
DNA: TGTGCCAGCTCACCACCGCTCGCCAATGAGCAGTTCTTC

size: few
V: TRBV27
D: -
J: TRBJ1-2
CDR3: CASSPLGGADVGYTF
DNA: TGTGCCAGCAGCCCCCTAGGGGGGGCTGATGTTGGCTACACCTTC

size: -
V: TRBV6-1
D: TRBD1
J: TRBJ1-2
CDR3: CASREATGGNYGYTF
DNA: TGTGCCAGCAGGGAAGCGACAGGGGGCAACTATGGCTACACCTTC

size: -
V: TRBV4-1
D: -
J: TRBJ1-5
CDR3: CASSHEGNQPQHF
DNA: TGCGCCAGCAGTCACGAGGGAAATCAGCCCCAGCATTTT

size: -
V: TRBV18
D: -
J: TRBJ1-2
CDR3: CASSPTAGRQSGYTF
DNA: TGTGCCAGCTCACCGACGGCGGGACGCCAGTCAGGCTACACCTTC

size: -
V: TRBV30
D: -
J: TRBJ1-5
CDR3: CAWSPTEGQPQHF
DNA: TGTGCCTGGAGTCCGACAGAAGGGCAGCCCCAGCATTTT

size: -
V: TRBV2
D: TRBD1
J: TRBJ2-2
CDR3: CASSAQDRAGELFF
DNA: TGTGCCAGCAGTGCCCAGGACAGGGCCGGGGAGCTGTTTTTT

size: -
V: TRBV30
D: -
J: TRBJ2-5
CDR3: CAWSAGSDGETQYF
DNA: TGTGCCTGGAGTGCCGGGTCCGATGGGGAGACCCAGTACTTC

size: -
V: TRBV7-8
D: -
J: TRBJ2-7
CDR3: CASSLSPGSYEQYF
DNA: TGTGCCAGCAGCTTATCTCCCGGCTCCTACGAGCAGTACTTC

size: -
V: TRBV29-1
D: -
J: TRBJ1-4
CDR3: CSVGSEGEKLFF
DNA: TGCAGCGTTGGCAGTGAAGGGGAAAAACTGTTTTTT

size: once
V: TRBV27
D: TRBD1
J: TRBJ1-2
CDR3: CASSFAIGTGTYTF
DNA: TGTGCCAGCAGTTTCGCGATCGGGACAGGGACTTACACCTTC

size: many
V: TRBV7-2
D: -
J: TRBJ2-2
CDR3: CASSYYTGELFF
DNA: TGTGCCAGCAGCTACTACACCGGGGAGCTGTTTTTT

size: -
V: TRBV9
D: TRBD1
J: TRBJ2-1
CDR3: CASSGTGGFEQFF
DNA: TGTGCCAGCAGCGGGACAGGAGGTTTCGAGCAGTTCTTC

size: -
V: TRBV25-1
D: -
J: TRBJ1-1
CDR3: CAARWDGNTEAFF
DNA: TGTGCCGCTCGGTGGGACGGAAACACTGAAGCTTTCTTT

size: -
V: TRBV10-1
D: TRBD1
J: TRBJ2-4
CDR3: CASSEFPGQGKNIQYF
DNA: TGCGCCAGCAGTGAATTCCCAGGACAGGGGAAAAACATTCAGTACTTC

size: -
V: TRBV2
D: -
J: TRBJ2-1
CDR3: CASMRRETTGTHNEQFF
DNA: TGTGCCAGCATGCGCCGGGAGACGACAGGGACCCACAATGAGCAGTTCTTC

size: -
V: TRBV7-2
D: -
J: TRBJ1-5
CDR3: CASSSTSSFSNQPQHF
DNA: TGTGCCAGCAGCTCTACGAGCTCATTTAGCAATCAGCCCCAGCATTTT